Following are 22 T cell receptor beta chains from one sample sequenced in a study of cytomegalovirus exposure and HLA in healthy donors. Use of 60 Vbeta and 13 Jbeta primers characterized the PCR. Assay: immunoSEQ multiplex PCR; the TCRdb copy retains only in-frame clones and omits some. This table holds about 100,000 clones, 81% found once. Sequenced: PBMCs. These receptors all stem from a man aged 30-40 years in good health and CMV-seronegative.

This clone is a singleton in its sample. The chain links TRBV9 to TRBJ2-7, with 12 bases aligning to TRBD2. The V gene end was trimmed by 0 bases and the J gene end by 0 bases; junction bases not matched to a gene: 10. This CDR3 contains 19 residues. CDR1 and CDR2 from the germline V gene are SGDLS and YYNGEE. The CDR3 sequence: CASSVVWTSGDPSSYEQYF. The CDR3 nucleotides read TGTGCCAGCAGCGTAGTTTGGACTAGCGGGGACCCGAGCTCCTACGAGCAGTACTTC.

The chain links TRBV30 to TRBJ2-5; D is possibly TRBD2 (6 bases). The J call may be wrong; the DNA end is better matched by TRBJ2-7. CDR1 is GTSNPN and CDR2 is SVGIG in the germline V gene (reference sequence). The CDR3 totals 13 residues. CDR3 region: CALLTRDSYEQYF. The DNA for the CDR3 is TGTGCCTTACTAACCCGGGACTCGTACGAGCAGTACTTC.

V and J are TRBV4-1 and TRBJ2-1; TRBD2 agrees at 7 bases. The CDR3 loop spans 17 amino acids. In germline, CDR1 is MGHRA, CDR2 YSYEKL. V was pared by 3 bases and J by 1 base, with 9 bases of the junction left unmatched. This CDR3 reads CASSQPEAGRSYNEQFF. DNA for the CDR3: TGCGCCAGCAGCCAGCCCGAAGCGGGAAGGTCCTACAATGAGCAGTTCTTC.

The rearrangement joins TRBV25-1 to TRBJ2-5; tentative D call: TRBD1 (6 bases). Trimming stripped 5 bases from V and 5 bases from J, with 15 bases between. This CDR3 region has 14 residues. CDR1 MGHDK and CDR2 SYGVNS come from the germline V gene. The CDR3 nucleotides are TGTGCCAGCAGTTCAAACACAGGGTACGAGACCCAGTACTTC. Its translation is CASSSNTGYETQYF.

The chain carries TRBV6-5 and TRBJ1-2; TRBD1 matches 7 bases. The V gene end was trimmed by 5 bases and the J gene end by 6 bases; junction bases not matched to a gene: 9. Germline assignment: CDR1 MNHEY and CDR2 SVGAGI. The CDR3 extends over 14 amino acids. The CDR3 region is CASSLTGRSDGYTF. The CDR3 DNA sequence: TGTGCCAGCAGTCTGACAGGGAGGTCGGATGGCTACACCTTC.

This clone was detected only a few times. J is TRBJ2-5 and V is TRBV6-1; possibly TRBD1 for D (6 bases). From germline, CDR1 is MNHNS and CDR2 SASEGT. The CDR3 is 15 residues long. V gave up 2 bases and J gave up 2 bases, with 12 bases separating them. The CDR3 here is CASSEFPGAQETQYF. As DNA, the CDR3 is TGTGCCAGCAGTGAATTCCCAGGGGCACAAGAGACCCAGTACTTC.

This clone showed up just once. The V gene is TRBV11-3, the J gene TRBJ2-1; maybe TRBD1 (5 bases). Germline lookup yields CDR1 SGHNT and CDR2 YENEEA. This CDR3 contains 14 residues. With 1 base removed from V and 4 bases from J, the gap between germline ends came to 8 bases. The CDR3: CASSLATGYNEQFF. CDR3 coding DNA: TGTGCCAGCAGCTTAGCCACAGGTTACAATGAGCAGTTCTTC.

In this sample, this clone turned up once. The CDR3 spells CASSITGTGNSPLHF. The CDR3 DNA follows: TGTGCCAGTAGTATAACCGGGACAGGTAATTCACCCCTCCACTTT. J is TRBJ1-6 and V is TRBV19; 8 bases fit TRBD1. With 2 bases clipped from V and 6 bases from J, the junction kept 3 bases outside the gene matches. CDR3 length: 15 residues. CDR1 is LNHDA and CDR2 is SQIVND in the germline V gene (reference sequence).

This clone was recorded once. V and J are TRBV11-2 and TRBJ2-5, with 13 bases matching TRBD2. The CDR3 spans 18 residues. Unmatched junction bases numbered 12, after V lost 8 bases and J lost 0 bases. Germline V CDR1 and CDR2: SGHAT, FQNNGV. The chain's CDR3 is CASSGTSGANQYQETQYF. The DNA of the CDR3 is TGTGCCAGCTCCGGGACTAGCGGGGCGAACCAGTACCAAGAGACCCAGTACTTC.

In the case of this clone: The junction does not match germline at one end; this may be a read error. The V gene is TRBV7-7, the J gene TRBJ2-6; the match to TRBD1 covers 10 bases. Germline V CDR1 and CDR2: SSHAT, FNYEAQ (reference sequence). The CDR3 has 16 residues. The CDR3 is CASSRGTGAGANVLTF. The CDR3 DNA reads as TGTGCTAGCAGTCGGGGGACAGGGGCTGGGGCCAACGTCCTGACTTTC. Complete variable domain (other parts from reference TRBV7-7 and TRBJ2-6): GAGVSQSPRYKVTKRGQDVTLRCDPISSHATLYWYQQALGQGPEFLTYFNYEAQPDKSGLPSDRFSAERPEGSISTLTIQRTEQRDSAMYRCASSRGTGAGANVLTFGAGSRLTVL.

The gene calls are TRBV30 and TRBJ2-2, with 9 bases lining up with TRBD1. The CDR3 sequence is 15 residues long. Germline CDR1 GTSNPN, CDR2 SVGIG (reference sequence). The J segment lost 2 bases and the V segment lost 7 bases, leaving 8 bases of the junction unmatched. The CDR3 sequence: CASKRGQGNTGELFF. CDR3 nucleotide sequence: TGTGCCTCAAAACGGGGACAGGGTAACACCGGGGAGCTGTTTTTT.

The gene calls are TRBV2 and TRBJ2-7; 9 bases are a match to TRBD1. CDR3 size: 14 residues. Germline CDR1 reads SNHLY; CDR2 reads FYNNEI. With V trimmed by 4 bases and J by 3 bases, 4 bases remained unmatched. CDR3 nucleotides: TGTGCCAGCAGTGGGGGGGGACAGGGCTACGAGCAGTACTTC. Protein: CASSGGGQGYEQYF.

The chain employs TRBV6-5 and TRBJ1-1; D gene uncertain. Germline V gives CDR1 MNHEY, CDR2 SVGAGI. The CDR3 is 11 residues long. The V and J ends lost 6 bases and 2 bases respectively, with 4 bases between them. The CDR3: CASSRNTEAFF. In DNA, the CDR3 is TGTGCCAGCAGCCGTAACACTGAAGCTTTCTTT.

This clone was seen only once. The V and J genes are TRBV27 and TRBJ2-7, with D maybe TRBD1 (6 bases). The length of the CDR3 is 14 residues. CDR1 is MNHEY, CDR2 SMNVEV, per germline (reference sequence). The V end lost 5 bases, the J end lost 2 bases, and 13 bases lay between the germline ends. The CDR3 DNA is TGTGCCAGCAGTCCCAGGGACAACACCTACGAGCAGTACTTC. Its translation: CASSPRDNTYEQYF.

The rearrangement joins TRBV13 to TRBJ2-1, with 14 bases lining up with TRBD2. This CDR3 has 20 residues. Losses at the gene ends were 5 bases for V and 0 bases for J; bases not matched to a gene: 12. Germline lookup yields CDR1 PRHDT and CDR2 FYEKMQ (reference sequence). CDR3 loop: CASSPRLAGGPHRSYNEQFF. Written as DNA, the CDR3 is TGTGCCAGCAGCCCAAGACTAGCGGGAGGGCCCCACCGCTCCTACAATGAGCAGTTCTTC.

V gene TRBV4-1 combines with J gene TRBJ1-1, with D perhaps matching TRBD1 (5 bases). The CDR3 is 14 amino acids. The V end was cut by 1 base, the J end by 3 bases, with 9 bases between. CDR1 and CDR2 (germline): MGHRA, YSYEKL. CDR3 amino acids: CASSQAWGDTEAFF. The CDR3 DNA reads TGCGCCAGCAGCCAAGCTTGGGGGGACACTGAAGCTTTCTTT.

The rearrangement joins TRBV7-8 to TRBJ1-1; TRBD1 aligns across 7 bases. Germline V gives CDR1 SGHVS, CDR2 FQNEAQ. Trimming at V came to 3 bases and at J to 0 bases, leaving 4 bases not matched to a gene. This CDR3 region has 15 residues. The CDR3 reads CASSLRGQLNTEAFF. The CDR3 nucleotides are TGTGCCAGCAGCTTGCGGGGACAGTTGAACACTGAAGCTTTCTTT. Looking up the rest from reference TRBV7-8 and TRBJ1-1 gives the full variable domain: GAGVSQSPRYKVAKRGQDVALRCDPISGHVSLFWYQQALGQGPEFLTYFQNEAQLDKSGLPSDRFFAERPEGSVSTLKIQRTQQEDSAVYLCASSLRGQLNTEAFFGQGTRLTVV.

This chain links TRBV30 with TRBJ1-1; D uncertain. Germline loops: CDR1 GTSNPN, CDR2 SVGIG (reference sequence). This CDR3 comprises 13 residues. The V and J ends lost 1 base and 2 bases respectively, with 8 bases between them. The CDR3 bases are TGTGCCTGGAGTGAGCAGGTCAACACTGAAGCTTTCTTT. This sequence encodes CAWSEQVNTEAFF. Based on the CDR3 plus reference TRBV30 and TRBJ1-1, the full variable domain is SQTIHQWPATLVQPVGSPLSLECTVEGTSNPNLYWYRQAAGRGLQLLFYSVGIGQISSEVPQNLSASRPQDRQFILSSKKLLLSDSGFYLCAWSEQVNTEAFFGQGTRLTVV.

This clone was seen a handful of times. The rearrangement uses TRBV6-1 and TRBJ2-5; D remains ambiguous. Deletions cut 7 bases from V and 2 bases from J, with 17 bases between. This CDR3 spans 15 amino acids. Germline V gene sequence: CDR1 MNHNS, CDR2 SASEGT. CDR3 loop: CASTPWHMRQETQYF. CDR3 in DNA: TGTGCCAGCACTCCTTGGCACATGCGGCAAGAGACCCAGTACTTC.

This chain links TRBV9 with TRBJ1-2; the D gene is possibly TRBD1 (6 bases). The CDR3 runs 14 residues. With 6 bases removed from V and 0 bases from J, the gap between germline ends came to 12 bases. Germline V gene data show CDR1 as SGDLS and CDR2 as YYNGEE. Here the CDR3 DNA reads TGTGCCAGCACTACAACAGGGTCTAACTATGGCTACACCTTC. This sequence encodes CASTTTGSNYGYTF. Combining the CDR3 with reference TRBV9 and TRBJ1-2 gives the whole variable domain DSGVTQTPKHLITATGQRVTLRCSPRSGDLSVYWYQQSLDQGLQFLIQYYNGEERAKGNILERFSAQQFPDLHSELNLSSLELGDSALYFCASTTTGSNYGYTFGSGTRLTVV.

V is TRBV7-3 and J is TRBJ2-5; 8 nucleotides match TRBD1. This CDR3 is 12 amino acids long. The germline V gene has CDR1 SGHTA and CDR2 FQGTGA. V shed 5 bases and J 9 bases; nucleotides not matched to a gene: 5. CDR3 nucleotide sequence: TGTGCCAGCAGCCGAGACAGGGGAGCCCAGTACTTC. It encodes CASSRDRGAQYF.

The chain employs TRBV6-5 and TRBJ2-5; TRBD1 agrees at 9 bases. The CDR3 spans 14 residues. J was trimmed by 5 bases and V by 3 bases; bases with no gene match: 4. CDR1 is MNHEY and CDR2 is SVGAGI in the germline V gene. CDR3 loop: CASSYSQGAETQYF. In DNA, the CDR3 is TGTGCCAGCAGTTATTCACAGGGGGCGGAGACCCAGTACTTC.